This T cell receptor (beta chain) originates from a study of blood T cell repertoires in COVID-19. Generated by immunoSEQ multiplex PCR, the TCRdb table keeps only in-frame clones and is missing some. Here the sample spans tens of thousands of clones, under 85% being singletons. Seattle patient enrollment occurred during active infection, with longitudinal follow-up thereafter. This CDR3 contains 14 residues. Losses at the gene ends were 2 bases for V and 6 bases for J; bases not matched to a gene: 3. Germline V gene lookup returns CDR1 LGHDT and CDR2 YNNKEL (reference sequence). This chain joins TRBV3-1 (or the pseudogene TRBV3-2) and TRBJ2-2; 7 nucleotides line up with TRBD1. This receptor was identified in a man in his forties or fifties with COVID-19, enrolled during active disease. The sample comprised peripheral blood. CDR3 protein: CASSQRGQAGELFF. The DNA of the CDR3 is TGTGCCAGCAGCCAAAGGGGGCAGGCCGGGGAGCTGTTTTTT.